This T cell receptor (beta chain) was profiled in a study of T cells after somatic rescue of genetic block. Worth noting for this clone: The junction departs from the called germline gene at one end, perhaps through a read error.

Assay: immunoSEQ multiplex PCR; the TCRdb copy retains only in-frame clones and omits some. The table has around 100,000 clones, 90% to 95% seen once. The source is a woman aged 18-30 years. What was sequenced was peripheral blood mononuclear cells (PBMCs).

CDR3 in DNA: TGTGCCAGCAGTTTCGACCCGGGACAGCTACAAGGGGACTTC. It translates to CASSFDPGQLQGDF. The V call is TRBV27, the J call TRBJ1-2, with 7 nucleotides matching TRBD1. Germline lookup yields CDR1 MNHEY and CDR2 SMNVEV (reference sequence). The CDR3 length is 14 residues.